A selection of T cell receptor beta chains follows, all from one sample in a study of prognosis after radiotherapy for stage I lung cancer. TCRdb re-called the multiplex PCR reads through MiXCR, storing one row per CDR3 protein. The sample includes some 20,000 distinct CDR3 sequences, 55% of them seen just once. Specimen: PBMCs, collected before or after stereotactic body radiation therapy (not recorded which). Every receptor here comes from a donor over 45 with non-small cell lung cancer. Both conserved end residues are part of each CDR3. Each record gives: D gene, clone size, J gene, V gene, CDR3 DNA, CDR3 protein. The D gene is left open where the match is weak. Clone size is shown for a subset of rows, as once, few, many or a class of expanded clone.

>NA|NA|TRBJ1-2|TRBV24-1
TGTGCCACCAGTGATAAACAGACAAACTATGGCTACACCTTC
CATSDKQTNYGYTF
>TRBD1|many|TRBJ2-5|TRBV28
TGTGCCAGCACGCAGGGGGCCCAGCAAGAGACCCAGTACTTC
CASTQGAQQETQYF
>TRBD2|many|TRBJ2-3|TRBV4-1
TGCGCCAGCAGCTCCCGACTAGCGGGAGATGTGTCGCAGTATTTT
CASSSRLAGDVSQYF
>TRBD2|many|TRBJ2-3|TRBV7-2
TGTGCCAGCAGCGGGGGGGGAGGGACCGATACGCAGTATTTT
CASSGGGGTDTQYF
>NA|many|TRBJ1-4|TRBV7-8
TGTGCCAGCAGCGCTTGGGAGGGTGGGGCTGAAAAACTGTTTTTT
CASSAWEGGAEKLFF
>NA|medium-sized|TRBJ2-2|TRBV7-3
TGTGCCAGCAGCTTAAGCTCGGGGAGCGCCGGGGAGCTGTTTTTT
CASSLSSGSAGELFF
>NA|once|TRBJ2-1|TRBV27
TGTGCCAGCATAGTAGCGGTCGTATTCAATGAGCAGTTCTTC
CASIVAVVFNEQFF
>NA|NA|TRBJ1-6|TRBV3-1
TGTGCCAGCAGCCGGGGTGACGTCTCACCCCTCCACTTT
CASSRGDVSPLHF
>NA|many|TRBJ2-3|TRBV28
TGTGCCAGCAGGGGACCTTATTACACAGATACGCAGTATTTT
CASRGPYYTDTQYF
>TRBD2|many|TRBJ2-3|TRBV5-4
TGTGCCAGCAGCTTGAAGTCCGGGACTAGGGGTGGAGATACGCAGTATTTT
CASSLKSGTRGGDTQYF
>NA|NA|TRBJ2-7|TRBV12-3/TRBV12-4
TGTGCCAGCAGTCCGGGACGCCCCGATTGGGGGTACGAGCAGTACTTC
CASSPGRPDWGYEQYF
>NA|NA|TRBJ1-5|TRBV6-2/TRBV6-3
TGTGCCAGCAGTGAAGGTACGGGACGGTACAATCAGCCCCAGCATTTT
CASSEGTGRYNQPQHF
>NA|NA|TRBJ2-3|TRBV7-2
TGTGCCAGCAGCTTAGCAGAGGGAGGCGCGGCAGTTACGCGGTATTTT
CASSLAEGGAAVTRYF
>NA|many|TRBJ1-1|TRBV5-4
TGTGCCAGCAGCTCCCTCAGGGAAAACACTGAAGCTTTCTTT
CASSSLRENTEAFF
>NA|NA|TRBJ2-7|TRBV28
TGTGCCAGCAGTGTTACCCCCTGGGGGGCGTCTGGCGAGCAGTACTTC
CASSVTPWGASGEQYF
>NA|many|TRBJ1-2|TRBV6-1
TGTGCCAGCAGGACGAACCCCGTTCGGAGTTCAGAGGGCTACACCTTC
CASRTNPVRSSEGYTF
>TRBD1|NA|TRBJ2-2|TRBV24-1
TGTGCCACCAGTGATTTGCACAGGGGAGCCGGGGAGCTGTTTTTT
CATSDLHRGAGELFF
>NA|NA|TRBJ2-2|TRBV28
TGTGCCAGCGCCAGTGGGCGCACCGGGGAGCTGTTTTTT
CASASGRTGELFF
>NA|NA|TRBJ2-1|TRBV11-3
TGTGCCAGCAGCTTTGGGGGCGTCTCCTACAATGAGCAGTTCTTC
CASSFGGVSYNEQFF
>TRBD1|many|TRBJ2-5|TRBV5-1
TGCGCCAGCAGCTTTGCTCCCTCGGGACAGAACCAAGAGACCCAGTACTTC
CASSFAPSGQNQETQYF
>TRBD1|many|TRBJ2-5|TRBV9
TGTGCCAGCAGCCCAAAAAGGACAGGTCAAGAGACCCAGTACTTC
CASSPKRTGQETQYF
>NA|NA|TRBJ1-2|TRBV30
TGTGCCTGGACCGGGGACACGGAGATATTTGGCTACACCTTC
CAWTGDTEIFGYTF
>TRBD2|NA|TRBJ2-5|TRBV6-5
TGTGGCAGCATTTACTCGACTAGCGGGTATCAAGAGACCCAGTACTTC
CGSIYSTSGYQETQYF
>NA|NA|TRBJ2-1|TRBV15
TGTGCCACCAGCAGAGGGGATGGGGTACGCAATGAGCAGTTCTTC
CATSRGDGVRNEQFF
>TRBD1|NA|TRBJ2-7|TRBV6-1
TGTGCCAGCATTCTCTCGGGACAGGTCTACGAGCAGTACTTC
CASILSGQVYEQYF
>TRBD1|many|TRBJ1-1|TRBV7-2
TGTGCCAGCAGCCAAACAGGGGGGGCAGGCGAAGCTTTCTTT
CASSQTGGAGEAFF
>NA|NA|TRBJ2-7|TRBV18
TGTGCCAGCTCACAAGCGGGTTTGACCTACGAGCAGTACTTC
CASSQAGLTYEQYF
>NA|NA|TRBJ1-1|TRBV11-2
TGTGCCAGCAGCTTGGGGGGGCCCACTGAAGCTTTCTTT
CASSLGGPTEAFF
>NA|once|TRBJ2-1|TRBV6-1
TGTGCCATCACGACGGGACGTTTATACAATGAGCAGTTCTTC
CAITTGRLYNEQFF
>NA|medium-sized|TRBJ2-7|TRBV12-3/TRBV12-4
TGTGCCAGCAGTTTACGGGGGCACGAGCAGTACTTC
CASSLRGHEQYF
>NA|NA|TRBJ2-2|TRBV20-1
TGCAGTGCTCCCGGAGGCACCGGGGAGCTGTTTTTT
CSAPGGTGELFF
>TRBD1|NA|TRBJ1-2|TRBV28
TGTGCCAGCAGCCCGGACAGGGGGCGAGGAGATGGCTACACCTTC
CASSPDRGRGDGYTF
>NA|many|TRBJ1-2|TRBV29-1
TGCAGCGTTGGGGTGGACTATGGCTACACCTTC
CSVGVDYGYTF
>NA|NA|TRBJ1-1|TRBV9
TGTGCCAGCACAGGGGCCAACACTGAAGCTTTCTTT
CASTGANTEAFF
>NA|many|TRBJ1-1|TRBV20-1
TGCAGTGCTACTCTCGTGACTGAAGCTTTCTTT
CSATLVTEAFF
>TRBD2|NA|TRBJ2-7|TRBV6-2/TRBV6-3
TGTGCCAGCAGCGTTATTAGCGGGAGCGACGAGCATTACTTC
CASSVISGSDEHYF
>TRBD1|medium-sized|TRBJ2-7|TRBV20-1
TGCAGTGCGCAGACAGGACAGGGGGGATACGAGCAGTACTTC
CSAQTGQGGYEQYF
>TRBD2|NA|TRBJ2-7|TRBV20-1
TGCAGTGCTAGGGGTACTAGCGGGATCTGCGGTAACTACGAGCAGTACTTC
CSARGTSGICGNYEQYF
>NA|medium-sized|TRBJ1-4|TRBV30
TGTGCCTGGAGTCCCATTGGGGAAACTAATGAAAAACTGTTTTTT
CAWSPIGETNEKLFF
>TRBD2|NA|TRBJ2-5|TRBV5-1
TGCGCCAGCAGCCCGTGGCGGGAGTTTAAGTGTTGGGAGACCCAGTACTTC
CASSPWREFKCWETQYF
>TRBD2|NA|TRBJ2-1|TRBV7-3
TGTGCCAGCATCCTACTAGCGGGAGAGGGTGAGCAGTTCTTC
CASILLAGEGEQFF
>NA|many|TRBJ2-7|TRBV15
TGTGCCACCAGCAGAGATCAGGGGAGCTCCTACGAGCAGTACTTC
CATSRDQGSSYEQYF
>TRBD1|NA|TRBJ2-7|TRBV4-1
TGCGCCAGCAGCCAAGAAGGAGGTGGGACAGCCCTTCAGCAGTACTTC
CASSQEGGGTALQQYF
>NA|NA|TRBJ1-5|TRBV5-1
TGCTCCAGCAGCCCCGGACCGCCAATCAATCAGCCCCAGCATTTT
CSSSPGPPINQPQHF
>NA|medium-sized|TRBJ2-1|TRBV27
TGTGCCAGCCAAACATGGGGACTCGTTTCCTACAATGAGCAGTTCTTC
CASQTWGLVSYNEQFF
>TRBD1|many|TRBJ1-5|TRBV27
TGTGCCAGCAGTTGGGACAGGGATCAGCCCCAGCATTTT
CASSWDRDQPQHF
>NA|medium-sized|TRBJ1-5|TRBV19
TGTGCCAGTAGTATCGGAGGGTCTCAGCCCCAGCATTTT
CASSIGGSQPQHF
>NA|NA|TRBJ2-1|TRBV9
TGTGCCAGCAGCAACTCACCTCACCAGGAGGCTGAGCAGTTCTTC
CASSNSPHQEAEQFF
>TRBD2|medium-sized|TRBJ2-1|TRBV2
TGTGCCAGCAATGGATGGGAGGGCCATAATGAGCAGTTCTTC
CASNGWEGHNEQFF
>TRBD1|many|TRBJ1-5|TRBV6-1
TGTGCCAGCGAAGTGGGACAGCTCGGTGGGAATCAGCCCCAGCATTTT
CASEVGQLGGNQPQHF
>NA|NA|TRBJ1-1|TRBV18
TGTGCCAGCTCACCAGAGCAGGGGCACACTGAAGCTTTCTTT
CASSPEQGHTEAFF
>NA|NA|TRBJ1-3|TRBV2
TGTGCCAGCAGTGAAGCCTCGGCAGAGGTGGATGGGAACACCATATATTTT
CASSEASAEVDGNTIYF
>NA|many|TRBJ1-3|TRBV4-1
TGCGCCAGTAGCGGGGTAGCCGGAAACACCATATATTTT
CASSGVAGNTIYF